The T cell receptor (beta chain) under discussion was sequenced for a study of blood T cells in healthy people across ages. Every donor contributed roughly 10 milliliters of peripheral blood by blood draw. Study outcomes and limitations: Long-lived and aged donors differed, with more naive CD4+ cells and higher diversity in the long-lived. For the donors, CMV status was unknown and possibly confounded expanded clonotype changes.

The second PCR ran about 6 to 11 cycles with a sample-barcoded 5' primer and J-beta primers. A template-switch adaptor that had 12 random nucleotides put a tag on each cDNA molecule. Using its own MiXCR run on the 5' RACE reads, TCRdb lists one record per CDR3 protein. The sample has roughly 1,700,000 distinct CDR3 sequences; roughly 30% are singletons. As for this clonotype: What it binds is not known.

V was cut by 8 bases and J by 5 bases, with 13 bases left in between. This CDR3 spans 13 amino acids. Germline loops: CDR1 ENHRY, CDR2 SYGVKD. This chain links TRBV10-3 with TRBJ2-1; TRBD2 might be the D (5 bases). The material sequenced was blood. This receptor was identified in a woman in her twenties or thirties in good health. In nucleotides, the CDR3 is TGTGCCATCCGTATTCCTAGCAACAATGAGCAGTTCTTC. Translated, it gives CAIRIPSNNEQFF.